These T cell receptor beta chains were read from a single sample in a study of blood T cell repertoires in COVID-19. Method: immunoSEQ multiplex PCR; TCRdb's copy keeps in-frame clones and lacks some. The repertoire holds about 380,000 clones, with more than 85% as singletons. The source material was PBMCs or T cells enriched from blood (not recorded which). These receptor sequences come from a woman under 40 who had recovered from COVID-19. CDR3s include the opening cysteine and the closing phenylalanine or tryptophan. Fields, in order: D gene, J gene, clone size, V gene, CDR3 DNA, CDR3 protein. D genes are given only for firm matches. Clone size appears in some rows only: once, few, many, or a class for an expanded clone.

NA,TRBJ2-7,NA,TRBV6-8,TGTGCCAGCATCGGGGAGGTGCGACCCTGTTACGAGCAGTACTTC,CASIGEVRPCYEQYF
NA,TRBJ2-7,NA,TRBV4-1,TGCGCCAGCAGCTACCGTGGCGATTCTAGCTCCTACGAGCAGTACTTC,CASSYRGDSSSYEQYF
TRBD2,TRBJ2-1,NA,TRBV28,TGTGCCAGCAGTTCCTTTACTCAGTCAGCGGGAGCAGGTTACAATGAGCAGTTCTTC,CASSSFTQSAGAGYNEQFF
NA,TRBJ1-2,few,TRBV7-8,TGTGCCAGCAGCTTAGTAAGGGGCGGAGGCTACACCTTC,CASSLVRGGGYTF
NA,TRBJ1-4,NA,TRBV5-6,TGTGCCAGCAGCGCGGTTTCTAATGAAAAACTGTTTTTT,CASSAVSNEKLFF
NA,TRBJ1-1,once,TRBV5-4,TGTGCCAGCAGCACCGGACAGCGCACTGAAGCTTTCTTT,CASSTGQRTEAFF
NA,TRBJ1-1,NA,TRBV19,TGTGCCAGTAGCCCAAGCTGGACGGGGTTAGGGACTGAAGCTTTCTTT,CASSPSWTGLGTEAFF
NA,TRBJ1-1,once,TRBV28,TGTGCCAGCAGTTCTGAGGGCACTGAAGCTTTCTTT,CASSSEGTEAFF
NA,TRBJ2-1,once,TRBV13,TGTGCCAGCAGCCCAGGGGATGAGCAGTTCTTC,CASSPGDEQFF
TRBD2,TRBJ2-7,NA,TRBV7-8,TGTGCCAGCAGCCTACTTGGGAGGGCCGAGCAGTACTTC,CASSLLGRAEQYF
NA,TRBJ2-7,NA,TRBV15,TGTGCCACCAGCAGAGATACGGACAGTTCCTACGAGCAGTACTTC,CATSRDTDSSYEQYF
TRBD1,TRBJ1-4,once,TRBV6-1,TGTGCCAGCAGTGGACGACAGGGATCAACTAATGAAAAACTGTTTTTT,CASSGRQGSTNEKLFF
NA,TRBJ2-1,NA,TRBV6-2/TRBV6-3,TGTGCCAGCAGTTCGACTCCCTGGGATGAGCAGTTCTTC,CASSSTPWDEQFF
NA,TRBJ1-1,NA,TRBV28,TGTGCCAGCAGTACCCAGGGGTTTGAAGCTTTCTTT,CASSTQGFEAFF
TRBD1,TRBJ2-7,NA,TRBV5-1,TGCGCCAGCAGCGCCCGGACAGGGGACTACGAGCAGTACTTC,CASSARTGDYEQYF
NA,TRBJ2-7,once,TRBV5-1,TGCGCCAGCAGCCTGGTCACAGGGAACGAGCAGTACTTC,CASSLVTGNEQYF
NA,TRBJ2-2,NA,TRBV9,TGTGCCAGCAGCGTAGTCGGGAGTACCACCGGGGAGCTGTTTTTT,CASSVVGSTTGELFF
NA,TRBJ1-3,NA,TRBV7-9,TGTGCCAGCAGCTTAGGACAAGGAAACACCATATATTTT,CASSLGQGNTIYF
NA,TRBJ1-1,NA,TRBV5-1,TGCGCCAGCAGCTTGGTTGGGGGCGAGGGCACTGAAGCTTTCTTT,CASSLVGGEGTEAFF
TRBD1,TRBJ1-2,NA,TRBV9,TGTGCCAGCAGCCTGGGGACAGGTGCGGACTATGGCTACACCTTC,CASSLGTGADYGYTF
NA,TRBJ1-1,NA,TRBV27,TGTGCCAGCAGTTTCGGGGGGTTTGGCGCTGAAGCTTTCTTT,CASSFGGFGAEAFF
NA,TRBJ1-2,NA,TRBV5-6,TGTGCCAGCAGCTTGGACGACAGGTCTTATGGCTACACCTTC,CASSLDDRSYGYTF
TRBD1,TRBJ2-7,few,TRBV7-6,TGTGCCAGCAGCTTCGGGACAGGGGAGGAATACGAGCAGTACTTC,CASSFGTGEEYEQYF
NA,TRBJ1-2,NA,TRBV5-1,TGCGCCAGCAGCTTGGAATTTAGCAGTGACTACACCTTC,CASSLEFSSDYTF
TRBD1,TRBJ2-5,NA,TRBV11-1,TGTGCCAGCAGCGTCGACAGGGGAGAGACCCAGTACTTC,CASSVDRGETQYF
TRBD1,TRBJ1-2,NA,TRBV25-1,TGTGCCAGCAGACAGGGGGAATATGGCTACACCTTC,CASRQGEYGYTF
NA,TRBJ2-7,NA,TRBV28,TGTGCCAGCAGTGTCCTGAACAGGGTGTACGAGCAGTACTTC,CASSVLNRVYEQYF
NA,TRBJ1-1,NA,TRBV27,TGTGCCAGCAGTTTTGGGGGGGGGAGTGGCACTGAAGCTTTCTTT,CASSFGGGSGTEAFF
TRBD1,TRBJ2-5,once,TRBV11-2,TGTGCCAGCAGCCTTCTCGGGACAGGTATACAAGAGACCCAGTACTTC,CASSLLGTGIQETQYF
NA,TRBJ1-6,NA,TRBV14,TGTGCCAGCAGCCTCATTTCAGCGGGTTCACCCCTCCACTTT,CASSLISAGSPLHF
NA,TRBJ2-7,NA,TRBV2,TGTGCCAGCAGTGGGGGATGGAGGGACGAGCAGTACTTC,CASSGGWRDEQYF
TRBD1,TRBJ2-2,NA,TRBV27,TGTGCCAGCAGTTCCACAGGGGATGGGGAGCTGTTTTTT,CASSSTGDGELFF
TRBD1,TRBJ1-1,NA,TRBV30,TGTGCCTGCGTGCAGGGGGCGAGGACTGAAGCTTTCTTT,CACVQGARTEAFF
TRBD1,TRBJ2-7,NA,TRBV19,TGTGCCAGTAGTGTAACAGGGGCCTCCTCCTACGAGCAGTACTTC,CASSVTGASSYEQYF
NA,TRBJ2-1,NA,TRBV28,TGTGCCAGCAGTCAGGGGGGAAGCTCCTACAATGAGCAGTTCTTC,CASSQGGSSYNEQFF
TRBD2,TRBJ2-2,NA,TRBV4-1,TGCGCCAGCAGAACCTCGGGACTAGCTCTAACCGGGGAGCTGTTTTTT,CASRTSGLALTGELFF
TRBD1,TRBJ1-2,NA,TRBV18,TGTGCCAGCTCACCTGGACAGGGCTTTTCTAACTATGGCTACACCTTC,CASSPGQGFSNYGYTF
NA,TRBJ2-2,NA,TRBV5-4,TGTGCCAGCAGCTTGGCGTCAGGGAGGTACACCGGGGAGCTGTTTTTT,CASSLASGRYTGELFF
TRBD1,TRBJ2-3,few,TRBV2,TGTGCCAGCAGGGACAGGGGTGGTGCAGATACGCAGTATTTT,CASRDRGGADTQYF
TRBD2,TRBJ2-7,NA,TRBV27,TGTGCCAGCAGCCTACTCCCCGGACTAGATGGTGAGCAGTACTTC,CASSLLPGLDGEQYF
NA,TRBJ2-1,NA,TRBV18,TGTGCCAGCTCACCACGACAGGACTTGAGCTCCTACAATGAGCAGTTCTTC,CASSPRQDLSSYNEQFF